Below, one T cell receptor beta chain is given with its context. Original handling: For nucleated cells, counts were estimated from reference gene primer amplification. The data were produced by immunoSEQ multiplex PCR, yet TCRdb's version contains in-frame clones alone and is incomplete. That table supplies the V and J calls and clone size; D and trimming were determined from the DNA. The sample has some 180,000 clones, roughly 76% seen once. Trimming left V 6 bases short and J 6 bases short, with 17 bases between. Germline CDR1 is MNHEY and CDR2 is SMNVEV (reference sequence). CDR3 size: 15 residues. The entry originates in a study of blood T cell repertoires in COVID-19. In the study overall: Material from acute and convalescent COVID-19 was sourced from the United States, Italy and Spain. The analysed material was cDNA or gDNA that came from T cells, B-cell-depleted T cells, or PBMCs.

Sequencing was done on a sample of peripheral blood. The TCR was taken from a woman between 35 and 50 years old with COVID-19, enrolled during active disease. J is TRBJ1-4 and V is TRBV27, with no clear D. The CDR3 nucleotides read TGTGCCAGCAGGGCGATAATCGGGGTGGATGAAAAACTGTTTTTT. Its protein product is CASRAIIGVDEKLFF. Complete variable domain (other parts from reference TRBV27 and TRBJ1-4): EAQVTQNPRYLITVTGKKLTVTCSQNMNHEYMSWYRQDPGLGLRQIYYSMNVEVTDKGDVPEGYKVSRKEKRNFPLILESPSPNQTSLYFCASRAIIGVDEKLFFGSGTQLSVL.